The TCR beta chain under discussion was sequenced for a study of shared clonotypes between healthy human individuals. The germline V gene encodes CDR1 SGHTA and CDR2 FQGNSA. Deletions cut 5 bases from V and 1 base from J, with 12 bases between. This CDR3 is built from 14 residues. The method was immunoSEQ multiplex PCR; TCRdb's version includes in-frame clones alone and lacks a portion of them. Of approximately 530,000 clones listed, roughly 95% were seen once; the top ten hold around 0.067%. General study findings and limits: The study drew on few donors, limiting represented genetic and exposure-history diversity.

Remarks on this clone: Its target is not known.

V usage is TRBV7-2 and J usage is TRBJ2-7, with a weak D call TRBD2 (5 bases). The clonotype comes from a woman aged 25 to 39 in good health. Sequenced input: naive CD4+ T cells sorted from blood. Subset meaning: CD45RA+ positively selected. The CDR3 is CASSGPWESYEQYF. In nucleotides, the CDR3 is TGTGCCAGCAGCGGCCCTTGGGAGTCCTACGAGCAGTACTTC.